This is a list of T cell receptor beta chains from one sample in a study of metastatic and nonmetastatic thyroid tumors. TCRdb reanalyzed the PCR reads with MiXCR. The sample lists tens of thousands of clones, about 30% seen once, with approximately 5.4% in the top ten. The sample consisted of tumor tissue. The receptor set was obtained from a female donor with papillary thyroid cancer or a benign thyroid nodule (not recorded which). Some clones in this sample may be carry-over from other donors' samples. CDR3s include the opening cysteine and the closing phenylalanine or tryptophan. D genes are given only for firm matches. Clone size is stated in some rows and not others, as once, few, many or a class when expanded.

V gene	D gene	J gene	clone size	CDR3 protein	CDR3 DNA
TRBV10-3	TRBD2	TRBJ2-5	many	CAISERLANQETQYF	TGTGCCATCAGTGAGAGACTAGCGAACCAAGAGACCCAGTACTTC
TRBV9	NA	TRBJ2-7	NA	CASIIGTSSYDQYF	TGTGCCAGCATCATAGGGACATCGTCCTACGATCAGTACTTC
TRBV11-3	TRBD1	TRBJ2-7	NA	CASSLEGTEAYEQYF	TGTGCCAGCAGCTTAGAGGGGACAGAAGCCTACGAGCAGTACTTC
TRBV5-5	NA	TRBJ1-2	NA	CAISKDSGNYGYTF	TGTGCCATCAGCAAGGACAGCGGCAACTATGGCTACACCTTC
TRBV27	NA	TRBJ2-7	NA	CASSLSTGGLYEQYF	TGTGCCAGCAGTTTATCCACCGGAGGGCTCTACGAGCAGTACTTC
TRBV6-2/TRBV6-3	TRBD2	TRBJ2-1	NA	CASSPGTSEINEQFF	TGTGCCAGCAGTCCCGGGACTAGCGAGATCAATGAGCAGTTCTTC
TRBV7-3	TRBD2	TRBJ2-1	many	CASSPGSSGVYYNEQFF	TGTGCCAGCAGCCCCGGGTCTAGCGGGGTCTACTACAATGAGCAGTTCTTC
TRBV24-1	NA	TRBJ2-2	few	CATSDPSVSGTGELFF	TGTGCCACCAGTGATCCCAGCGTGTCGGGGACCGGGGAGCTGTTTTTT
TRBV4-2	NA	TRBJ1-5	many	CASSQDFAGGNQPQHF	TGTGCCAGCAGCCAAGATTTCGCAGGGGGCAATCAGCCCCAGCATTTT
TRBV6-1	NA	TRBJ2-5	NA	CASSFAEARETQYF	TGTGCCAGCTCTTTTGCGGAGGCGAGGGAGACCCAGTACTTC
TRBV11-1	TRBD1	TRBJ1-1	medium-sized	CASSLRQGAVTEAFF	TGTGCCAGCAGCCTCCGACAGGGGGCGGTCACTGAAGCTTTCTTT
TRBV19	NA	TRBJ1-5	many	CASSMGRDQPQHF	TGTGCCAGTAGTATGGGGAGGGATCAGCCCCAGCATTTT
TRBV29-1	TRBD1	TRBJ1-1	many	CSASTGAFEAFF	TGCAGCGCATCCACAGGGGCCTTTGAAGCTTTCTTT
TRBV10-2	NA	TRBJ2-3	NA	CASSEHRTRGSTDTQSF	TGCGCCAGCAGTGAACACCGGACTAGGGGGAGCACAGATACGCAGTCTTTT
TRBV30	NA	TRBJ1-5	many	CAWSVKRRGNQPQHF	TGTGCCTGGAGTGTAAAAAGGAGGGGCAATCAGCCCCAGCATTTT
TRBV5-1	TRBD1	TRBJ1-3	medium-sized	CASSRTGDSGNTIYF	TGCGCCAGCAGCCGTACAGGGGACTCTGGAAACACCATATATTTT
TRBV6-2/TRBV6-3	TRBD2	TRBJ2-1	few	CASSYLAGSYNEQFF	TGTGCCAGCAGTTACTTAGCGGGCTCCTACAATGAGCAGTTCTTC
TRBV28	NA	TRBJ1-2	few	CASIGDYGYTF	TGTGCCAGCATTGGGGACTATGGCTACACCTTC
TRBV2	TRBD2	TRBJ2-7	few	CANSETGGPPYEQYF	TGTGCCAACAGTGAGACGGGGGGGCCTCCATACGAGCAGTACTTC
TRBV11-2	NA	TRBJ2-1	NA	CASSPISSYNEQFF	TGTGCCAGCAGCCCCATTTCCTCCTACAATGAGCAGTTCTTC
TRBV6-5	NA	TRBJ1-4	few	CASRAAGTEKLFF	TGTGCTAGCAGGGCGGCCGGTACTGAAAAACTGTTTTTT
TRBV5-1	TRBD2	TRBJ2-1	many	CASSSGGKINEQFF	TGCGCCAGCAGCAGCGGGGGGAAGATCAATGAGCAGTTCTTC
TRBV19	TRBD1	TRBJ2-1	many	CASRADRSSYNEQFF	TGTGCCAGTAGGGCGGACAGGAGCTCCTACAATGAGCAGTTCTTC
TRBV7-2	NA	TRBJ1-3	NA	CASSDTNSGNTIYF	TGTGCCAGCAGCGATACAAACTCTGGAAACACCATATATTTT
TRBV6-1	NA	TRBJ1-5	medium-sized	CASRPRDPQPQHF	TGTGCCAGCAGACCCCGGGACCCACAGCCCCAGCATTTT
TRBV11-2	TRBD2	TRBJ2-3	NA	CASSPIGGGDTDTQYF	TGTGCCAGCAGCCCTATCGGGGGGGGTGACACAGATACGCAGTATTTT
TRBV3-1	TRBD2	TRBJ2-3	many	CASSQALGKAGLTDTQYF	TGTGCCAGCAGCCAAGCCTTGGGAAAAGCGGGGCTCACAGATACGCAGTATTTT
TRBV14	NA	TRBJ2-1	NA	CASSQDPRDEQFF	TGTGCCAGCAGCCAAGACCCCCGAGATGAGCAGTTCTTC
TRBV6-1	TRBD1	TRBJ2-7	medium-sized	CASSHGGTGHSYEQYF	TGTGCCAGCAGTCACGGCGGGACAGGCCACTCCTACGAGCAGTACTTC
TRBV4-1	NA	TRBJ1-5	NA	CASSQEPGGGNQPQHF	TGCGCCAGCAGCCAAGAACCGGGGGGCGGCAATCAGCCCCAGCATTTT
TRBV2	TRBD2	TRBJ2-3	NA	CASSESASGRGSGTQYF	TGTGCCAGCAGTGAATCAGCTAGCGGGAGAGGCTCTGGTACGCAGTATTTT
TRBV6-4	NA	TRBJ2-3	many	CASSDGGDTDTQYF	TGTGCCAGCAGTGACGGGGGCGACACAGATACGCAGTATTTT
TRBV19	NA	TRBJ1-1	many	CASSSGRGAFF	TGTGCCAGTAGTTCCGGACGTGGAGCTTTCTTT
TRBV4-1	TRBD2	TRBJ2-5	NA	CASTLTGTIGGAEETQYF	TGCGCCAGCACCCTAACCGGGACTATCGGGGGGGCTGAAGAGACCCAGTACTTC
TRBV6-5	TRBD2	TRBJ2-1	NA	CASSYASGSLSYNEQFF	TGTGCCAGCAGTTATGCTAGCGGGAGTCTTTCCTACAATGAGCAGTTCTTC
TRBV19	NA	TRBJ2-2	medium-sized	CATSFGLNTGELFF	TGTGCCACCTCATTTGGCCTTAACACCGGGGAGCTGTTTTTT
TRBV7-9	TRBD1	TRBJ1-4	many	CASSFTGVNEKLFF	TGTGCCAGCAGCTTTACAGGGGTTAATGAAAAACTGTTTTTT
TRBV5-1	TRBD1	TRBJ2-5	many	CASSRGQGGETQYF	TGCGCCAGCAGCCGAGGACAGGGTGGCGAGACCCAGTACTTC
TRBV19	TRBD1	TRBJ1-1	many	CASIPPGQMNTEAFF	TGTGCCAGTATCCCTCCGGGACAGATGAACACTGAAGCTTTCTTT
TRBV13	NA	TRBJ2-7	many	CASSLSGGSYEQYF	TGTGCCAGCAGCTTAAGCGGCGGATCCTACGAGCAGTACTTC
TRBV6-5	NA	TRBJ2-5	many	CASSYQGRGQQETQYF	TGTGCCAGCAGTTACCAGGGCAGGGGCCAACAAGAGACCCAGTACTTC
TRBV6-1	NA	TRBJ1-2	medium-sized	CASSEGQPNYGYTF	TGTGCCAGCAGTGAAGGTCAGCCAAATTATGGCTACACCTTC
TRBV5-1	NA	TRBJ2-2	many	CASSFRQVEGTGELFF	TGCGCCAGCAGCTTTAGACAGGTTGAGGGCACCGGGGAGCTGTTTTTT
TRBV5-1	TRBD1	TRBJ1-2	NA	CASSLDRDRAGYGYTF	TGCGCCAGCAGCTTGGACCGGGACAGGGCGGGCTATGGCTACACCTTC
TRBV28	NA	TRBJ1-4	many	CASSRPGSEKEKLFF	TGTGCCAGCAGCCGTCCAGGCAGCGAGAAAGAAAAACTGTTTTTT
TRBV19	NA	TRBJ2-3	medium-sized	CASKVGRVEYF	TGTGCCAGTAAAGTGGGCAGGGTGGAGTATTTT
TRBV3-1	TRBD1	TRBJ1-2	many	CASSPTGTGYGYTF	TGTGCCAGCAGCCCCACCGGGACAGGGTATGGCTACACCTTC
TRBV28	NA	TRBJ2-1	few	CASTSLICTVGDSYNEQFF	TGTGCCAGCACCTCCCTCATATGCACAGTTGGGGATTCCTACAATGAGCAGTTCTTC
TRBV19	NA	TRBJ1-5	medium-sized	CASSITGYSNQPQHF	TGTGCCAGTAGTATTACAGGGTATAGCAATCAGCCCCAGCATTTT
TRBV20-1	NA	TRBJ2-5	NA	CSASGYQETQYF	TGCAGTGCTAGCGGGTACCAAGAGACCCAGTACTTC
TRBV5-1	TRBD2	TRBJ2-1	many	CASSSRSGRGGNNEQFF	TGCGCCAGCAGTTCCCGGTCGGGGCGGGGGGGAAACAATGAGCAGTTCTTC